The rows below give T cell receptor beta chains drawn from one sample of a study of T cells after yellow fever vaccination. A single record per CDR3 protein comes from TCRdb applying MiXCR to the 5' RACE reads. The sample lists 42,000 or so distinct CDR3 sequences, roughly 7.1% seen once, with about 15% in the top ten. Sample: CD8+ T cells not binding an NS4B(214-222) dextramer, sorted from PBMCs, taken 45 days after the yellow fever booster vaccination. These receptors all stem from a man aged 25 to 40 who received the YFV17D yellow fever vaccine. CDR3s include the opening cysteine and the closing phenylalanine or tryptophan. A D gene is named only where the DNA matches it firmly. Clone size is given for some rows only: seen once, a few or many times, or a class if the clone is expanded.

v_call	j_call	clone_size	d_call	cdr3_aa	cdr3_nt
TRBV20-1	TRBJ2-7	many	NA	CSARGRLAYEQYF	TGCAGTGCTAGAGGCCGGCTAGCCTACGAGCAGTACTTC
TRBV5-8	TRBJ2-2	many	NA	CASSWTDSSAGELFF	TGTGCCAGCAGCTGGACCGACTCGAGTGCCGGGGAGCTGTTTTTT
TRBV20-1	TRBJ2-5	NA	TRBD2	CSGGGPAEETQYF	TGCAGCGGGGGAGGGCCAGCGGAAGAGACCCAGTACTTC
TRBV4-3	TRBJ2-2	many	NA	CASSPTGTGELFF	TGCGCCAGCAGCCCTACTGGCACCGGGGAGCTGTTTTTT
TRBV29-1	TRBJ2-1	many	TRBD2	CSVEAGGSGVF	TGCAGCGTCGAAGCGGGAGGGTCCGGTGTCTTC
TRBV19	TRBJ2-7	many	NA	CASSIQGGSDEQYF	TGTGCCAGTAGTATCCAGGGTGGTTCCGACGAGCAGTACTTC
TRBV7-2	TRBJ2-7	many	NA	CASSRYDSYEQYF	TGTGCCAGCAGCAGATACGACAGTTACGAGCAGTACTTC
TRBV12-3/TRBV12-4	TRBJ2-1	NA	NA	CASSLSLGEQFF	TGTGCCAGCAGTTTATCGCTAGGGGAGCAGTTCTTC
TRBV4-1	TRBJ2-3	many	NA	CASSHGGPDTQYF	TGCGCCAGCAGCCACGGGGGACCAGATACGCAGTATTTT
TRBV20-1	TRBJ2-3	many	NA	CSASGADLRDTQYF	TGCAGTGCTAGTGGGGCGGACCTGAGGGATACGCAGTATTTT
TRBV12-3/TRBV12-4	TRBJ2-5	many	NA	CASTPGGSGETQYF	TGTGCCAGCACCCCCGGGGGTTCTGGGGAGACCCAGTACTTC
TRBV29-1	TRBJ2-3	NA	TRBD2	CSVVRGLAEHTDTQYF	TGCAGCGTTGTTCGGGGACTAGCGGAACACACAGATACGCAGTATTTT
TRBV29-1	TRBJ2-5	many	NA	CSGAGLGETQYF	TGCAGCGGTGCAGGGTTGGGAGAGACCCAGTACTTC
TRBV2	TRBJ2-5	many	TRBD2	CASRVAGGYETQYF	TGTGCCAGCAGGGTAGCGGGAGGTTACGAGACCCAGTACTTC
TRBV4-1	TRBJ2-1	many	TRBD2	CASSQGGAGRNEQFF	TGCGCCAGCAGCCAGGGGGGAGCGGGGCGCAATGAGCAGTTCTTC
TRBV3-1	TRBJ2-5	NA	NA	CASSQEGSKTLYETQYF	TGTGCCAGCAGCCAAGAAGGGTCAAAGACATTGTACGAGACCCAGTACTTC
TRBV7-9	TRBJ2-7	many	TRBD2	CASSPLAGVTDEQYF	TGTGCCAGCAGCCCATTAGCGGGAGTCACCGACGAGCAGTACTTC
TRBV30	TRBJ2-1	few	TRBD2	CAWRREGAVGEQFF	TGTGCCTGGAGGCGGGAGGGGGCGGTGGGTGAGCAGTTCTTC
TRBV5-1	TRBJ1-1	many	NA	CASSLVVAGDTEAFF	TGCGCCAGCAGCTTGGTAGTAGCGGGGGACACTGAAGCTTTCTTT
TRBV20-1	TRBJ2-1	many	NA	CSARAGLPGEQFF	TGCAGTGCTAGGGCGGGACTCCCGGGGGAGCAGTTCTTC
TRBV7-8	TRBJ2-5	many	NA	CASSEGIMALETQYF	TGTGCCAGCAGTGAGGGGATTATGGCGTTGGAGACCCAGTACTTC
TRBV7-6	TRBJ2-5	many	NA	CASSPPGLQETQYF	TGTGCCAGCAGCCCCCCCGGACTACAAGAGACCCAGTACTTC
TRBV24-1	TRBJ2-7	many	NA	CATSDLINETAYEQYF	TGTGCCACCAGTGATTTAATTAATGAGACAGCCTACGAGCAGTACTTC
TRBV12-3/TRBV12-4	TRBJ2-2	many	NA	CASSFRLLDGGELFF	TGTGCCAGCAGTTTTCGACTATTAGATGGCGGGGAGCTGTTTTTT
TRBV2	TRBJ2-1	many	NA	CASSDTTRLSSYNEQFF	TGTGCCAGCAGTGATACTACGCGCCTGAGCTCCTACAATGAGCAGTTCTTC
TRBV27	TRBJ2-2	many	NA	CASSRQGNTGELFF	TGTGCCAGCAGTAGGCAGGGTAACACCGGGGAGCTGTTTTTT
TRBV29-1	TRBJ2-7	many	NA	CSVPSVGLTPEGFGTYEQYF	TGCAGCGTTCCCTCGGTCGGCCTAACACCCGAAGGCTTTGGAACCTACGAGCAGTACTTC
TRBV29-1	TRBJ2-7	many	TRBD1	CSVGDRGAGEQYF	TGCAGCGTGGGGGACAGGGGAGCCGGCGAGCAGTACTTC
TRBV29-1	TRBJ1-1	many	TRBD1	CSVGQGMTEAFF	TGCAGCGTGGGACAGGGTATGACTGAAGCTTTCTTT
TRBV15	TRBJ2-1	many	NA	CATSREKYEQFF	TGTGCCACCAGCAGAGAGAAGTATGAGCAGTTCTTC
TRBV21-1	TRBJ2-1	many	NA	CASSNPTSGRRNEQFF	TGTGCCAGCAGCAACCCGACTAGCGGGAGGAGGAATGAGCAGTTCTTC
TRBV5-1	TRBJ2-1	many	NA	CASSSEGAGNEQFF	TGCGCCAGCAGCTCGGAGGGGGCGGGGAATGAGCAGTTCTTC
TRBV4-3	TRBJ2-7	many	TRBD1	CASSQDLRDRVHEQYF	TGCGCCAGCAGCCAAGACCTCCGGGACAGGGTCCACGAGCAGTACTTC
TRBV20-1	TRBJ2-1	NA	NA	CSARGSYNEQFF	TGCAGTGCTAGGGGATCCTACAATGAGCAGTTCTTC
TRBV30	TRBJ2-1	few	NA	CAWSRGPTNNEQFF	TGTGCCTGGAGTCGGGGCCCCACAAACAATGAGCAGTTCTTC
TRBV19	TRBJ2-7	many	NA	CASSDSYEQYF	TGTGCCAGTAGTGACTCCTACGAGCAGTACTTC
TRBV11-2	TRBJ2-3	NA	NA	CASSRDFTDTQYF	TGTGCCAGCAGCCGAGACTTTACAGATACGCAGTATTTT
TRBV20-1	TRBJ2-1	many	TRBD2	CSARAPYSGRAYNEQFF	TGCAGTGCTAGAGCCCCGTATAGCGGGCGCGCCTACAATGAGCAGTTCTTC
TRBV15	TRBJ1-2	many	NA	CATSVLKQGTDYGYTF	TGTGCCACCAGCGTCCTGAAACAGGGAACAGACTATGGCTACACCTTC
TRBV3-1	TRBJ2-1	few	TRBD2	CASSQDSGSGSSYNEQFF	TGTGCCAGCAGCCAAGACTCGGGTAGCGGGAGTTCCTACAATGAGCAGTTCTTC
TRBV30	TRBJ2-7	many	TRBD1	CAWSSGTGAYEQYF	TGTGCCTGGAGTTCCGGGACAGGGGCCTACGAGCAGTACTTC
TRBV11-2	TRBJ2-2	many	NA	CASSLVPATANTGELFF	TGTGCCAGCAGCTTAGTCCCCGCCACCGCGAACACCGGGGAGCTGTTTTTT
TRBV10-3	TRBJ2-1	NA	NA	CAISESIAGYNEQFF	TGTGCCATCAGTGAGTCGATCGCAGGGTACAATGAGCAGTTCTTC
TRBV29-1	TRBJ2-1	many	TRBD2	CSVDRGLADNEQFF	TGCAGCGTTGATAGGGGACTAGCGGACAATGAGCAGTTCTTC
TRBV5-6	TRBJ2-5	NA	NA	CASSLVRLAEEETQYF	TGTGCCAGCAGCTTGGTAAGGTTAGCGGAGGAAGAGACCCAGTACTTC
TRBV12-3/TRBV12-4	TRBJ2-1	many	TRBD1	CASSSWTGGWLEEQFF	TGTGCCAGCAGTTCGTGGACAGGGGGTTGGTTGGAGGAGCAGTTCTTC
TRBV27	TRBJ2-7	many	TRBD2	CASSLSNGGALYEQYF	TGTGCCAGCAGTTTATCGAACGGGGGGGCTCTGTACGAGCAGTACTTC
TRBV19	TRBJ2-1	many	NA	CASSRGNEQFF	TGTGCCAGTAGTAGAGGCAATGAGCAGTTCTTC
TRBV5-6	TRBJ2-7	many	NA	CASSYQGGYGVYEQYF	TGTGCCAGCAGCTACCAGGGTGGATACGGGGTCTACGAGCAGTACTTC
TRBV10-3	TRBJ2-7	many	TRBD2	CAISSGSTYEQYF	TGTGCCATCAGTAGCGGGAGTACCTACGAGCAGTACTTC
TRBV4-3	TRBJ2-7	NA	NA	CASSQDQYGGPFEQYF	TGCGCCAGCAGCCAAGATCAGTACGGGGGCCCCTTTGAGCAGTACTTC
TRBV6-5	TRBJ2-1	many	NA	CASSFVHGSYNEQFF	TGTGCCAGCAGTTTTGTCCATGGCTCCTACAATGAGCAGTTCTTC
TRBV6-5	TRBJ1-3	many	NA	CASSYSRGSGNTIYF	TGTGCCAGCAGTTACTCGAGGGGCTCTGGAAACACCATATATTTT
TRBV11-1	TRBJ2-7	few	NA	CASSTTPAEQYF	TGTGCCAGCAGTACCACACCCGCGGAGCAGTACTTC